This T cell receptor (beta chain) was sequenced in a study of cytomegalovirus exposure and HLA in healthy donors. The wider study: The same platform was used for the roughly 120 validation repertoires as for the roughly 730 first-cohort repertoires, as reported in a later analysis.

The method was immunoSEQ multiplex PCR; TCRdb's version includes in-frame clones alone and lacks a portion of them. In the table there are 150,000 to 200,000 clones, roughly 83% of which are singletons. Whole-study results and caveats: Rare TCR sequences dominated, though some public TCRs recurred in many donors. Subsequent analysis revealed that first-cohort TCR clusters tended to co-occur in the approximately 120 validation repertoires.

Separation from the approximately 670-subject first cohort characterized the roughly 120-subject validation cohort, to which the donors belonged. About this clone itself: Its specificity is not known.

The receptor was derived from a woman under 30 in good health and CMV-seronegative. The sample consisted of PBMCs.

The CDR3 loop is CASSFDRQNIQYF. CDR3 sequence (DNA): TGTGCCAGCAGTTTTGACAGACAAAACATTCAGTACTTC. The chain joins TRBV6-5 to TRBJ2-4; possible D gene TRBD1, 5 bases. Germline V CDR1 and CDR2: MNHEY, SVGAGI. CDR3 length equals 13 residues. Trimming stripped 4 bases from V and 5 bases from J, with 9 bases between.